This TCR beta chain comes out of a study of blood T cells in healthy people across ages. Overall study results and limits: TCR beta diversity tracked closely with naive T cell percentage.

This clonotype was detected a few times. Its antigen is currently unknown. PCR was performed a second time for about 6 to 11 cycles using a sample-barcoded 5' primer and a J-beta primer mix. TCRdb reprocessed the 5' RACE reads via MiXCR and lists one record per CDR3 protein. The table lists around 1,000,000 distinct CDR3 sequences, less than 45% of them singletons. CDR1 and CDR2 (germline): LNHNV, YYDKDF (reference sequence). This CDR3 has 16 residues. Unmatched junction bases numbered 9, after V lost 4 bases and J lost 1 base. The sample was blood. This clonotype was sampled from a man between 18 and 29 years old in good health. This chain links TRBV15 with TRBJ2-7; the match to TRBD1 covers 8 bases. CDR3 protein: CATSNPGQVKSYEQYF. The CDR3 DNA is TGTGCCACCAGCAACCCGGGACAGGTCAAATCCTACGAGCAGTACTTC.